The T cell receptor (beta chain) under discussion was sequenced for a study of T-cell reconstitution after alpha-beta-depleted transplantation in children. Unique molecular identifiers were incorporated into the prepared TCRbeta library. A single record per CDR3 protein comes from TCRdb applying MiXCR to the PCR reads. Of hundreds of thousands of distinct CDR3 sequences listed, 15% to 20% are singletons. This clonotype was recorded at least ten times. V was clipped by 4 bases and J by 5 bases; unmatched bases: 3. CDR3 length equals 13 residues. Per the germline V gene, CDR1 is LGHNT and CDR2 is FRNRAP.

V is TRBV12-5 and J is TRBJ1-1, with 8 nucleotides matching TRBD1. This sequence originates from a human donor who donated a stem cell graft to a child with acute myeloid leukemia. Specimen: PBMCs from the stem cell graft donor, collected from the stem cell graft. The CDR3 region is CASGSRQGTEAFF. CDR3 in DNA: TGTGCTAGTGGTTCAAGACAGGGGACTGAAGCTTTCTTT.